This entry is about one T cell receptor beta chain. Its antigen remains unidentified. One base away there is no much larger clone; base qualities are not given. Receptors were amplified or captured by the immunoSEQ multiplex PCR assay. TCRdb's version of the immuneACCESS table is confined to in-frame rearrangements and falls short of the full clone set. An unresolved V gene accounts for under half of the shortfall where checked; the remainder is of unknown origin. The sample table lists over 45,000 clones, nearly 70% of them with a count of one. The ten largest clones represent around 5% of the sample. Patients with melanoma were used as donors. Including the terminal cysteine and phenylalanine, the CDR3 comprises 16 residues. Only the CDR3 DNA stays, 48 bases, in frame from base 1. CDR1 and CDR2 are read off the germline V gene as SGHAT and FQNNGV. V loses 5 bases at its end and J loses 3 bases; junction bases beyond the gene matches: 10.

This entry belongs to a study of CD4+ T cells in melanoma (dated 2022 in TCRdb). Study-level background: The study investigated neoantigen-specific CD4+ T cells in human melanoma.

What the research found in general, with its limitations: Neoantigen-specific CD4+ T cells were reported to be correlated with the function of CD8+ T cells, macrophages and B cells. Neoantigen-specific CD4+ T cells in melanoma were reported to show diverse differentiation states.

The clonotype was recovered from a human donor with melanoma. Sequencing was performed on tumor tissue. The rearrangement combines TRBV11-2 with TRBJ2-1, with TRBD1 matching 7 junction bases. Here is the DNA: TGTGCCAGCAGCGTGGACAGGACGAACCTCTACAATGAGCAGTTCTTC. This encodes CASSVDRTNLYNEQFF.